The next 16 T cell receptor beta chains were all read from a single sample in a study of CD8+ T cells in alopecia areata. Following extraction, RNA underwent reverse transcription to cDNA, which served as the sequencing template. Sequencing used immunoSEQ multiplex PCR; TCRdb keeps in-frame clones, though not all of them. The sample has some 100,000 clones; roughly two fifths are singletons. Sequencing was carried out using CD4+ T cells sorted from blood. All receptors derive from a human donor with alopecia areata.

The rearrangement links TRBV29-1 to TRBJ1-2; possibly TRBD1 for D (5 bases). CDR3 length: 13 residues. Germline V gene sequence: CDR1 SQVTM, CDR2 ANQGSEA. V was shortened by 1 base and J by 4 bases, with 10 bases between the two germline ends. The CDR3, as DNA: TGCAGCGTTGAAGGGGGCGCGGGCTATGGCTACACCTTC. Translation: CSVEGGAGYGYTF.

The genes are TRBV5-1 and TRBJ2-3; a possible D gene is TRBD2 (5 bases). The CDR3 length is 12 residues. CDR1 and CDR2 from the germline V gene are SGHRS and YFSETQ. The V end lost 0 bases, the J end lost 6 bases, and 5 bases lay between the germline ends. The CDR3 here is CASSLGEDTQYF. The CDR3 DNA reads as TGCGCCAGCAGCTTGGGGGAGGATACGCAGTATTTT. The full variable domain, its missing parts supplied by reference TRBV5-1 and TRBJ2-3, is KAGVTQTPRYLIKTRGQQVTLSCSPISGHRSVSWYQQTPGQGLQFLFEYFSETQRNKGNFPGRFSGRQFSNSRSEMNVSTLELGDSALYLCASSLGEDTQYFGPGTRLTVL.

DNA for the CDR3: TGTGCCAGCAGTTTATACGATCGGGACAGGGTTACTGAAGCTTTCTTT. This sequence encodes CASSLYDRDRVTEAFF. This chain uses TRBV27 with TRBJ1-1; 9 nucleotides match TRBD1. After removal of 1 base from V and 5 bases from J, the junction contained 8 bases not matched to a gene. The V gene's germline CDR1 is MNHEY and CDR2 SMNVEV (reference sequence). The CDR3 loop spans 16 amino acids.

The chain employs TRBV27 and TRBJ2-5; D is ambiguous. The CDR3 has 13 amino acids. Germline loops: CDR1 MNHEY, CDR2 SMNVEV (reference sequence). V was clipped by 6 bases and J by 3 bases, with 11 bases between them. The CDR3 sequence: CASSERLKETQYF. The CDR3 coding sequence is TGTGCCAGCAGCGAACGGCTGAAAGAGACCCAGTACTTC.

The V and J genes are TRBV29-1 and TRBJ1-1; D ambiguous. The germline gives CDR1 SQVTM, CDR2 ANQGSEA. The CDR3 runs to 10 residues. The ends were cut back, 7 bases at V and 3 bases at J, with 6 bases in the middle. CDR3 coding DNA: TGCAGCGCCTTTTACACTGAAGCTTTCTTT. Translation gives CSAFYTEAFF.

The chain uses TRBV28 and TRBJ2-1; 11 nucleotides match TRBD2. Germline V CDR1 and CDR2: MDHEN, SYDVKM. J was trimmed by 3 bases and V by 10 bases; bases with no gene match: 2. The CDR3 is 13 amino acids. As DNA, the CDR3 is TGTGCCACCCTAGCGGGAGGCTACAATGAGCAGTTCTTC. Its translation is CATLAGGYNEQFF.

This clone was seen a few times. The chain carries TRBV29-1 and TRBJ1-1, with D uncertain. Per germline, CDR1 SQVTM and CDR2 ANQGSEA. V was clipped by 4 bases and J by 0 bases, with 12 bases between them. This CDR3 is built from 14 residues. CDR3: CSVVVRGVNTEAFF. For the CDR3, the DNA is TGCAGCGTTGTAGTTCGCGGGGTGAACACTGAAGCTTTCTTT.

The chain has TRBV20-1 and TRBJ2-1; D ambiguous. The V and J ends lost 6 bases and 4 bases respectively, with 7 bases between them. Per the germline V gene, CDR1 is DFQATT and CDR2 is SNEGSKA (reference sequence). The CDR3 extends over 11 amino acids. The CDR3 here is CSAQIYNEQFF. The CDR3 DNA reads as TGCAGTGCCCAAATATACAATGAGCAGTTCTTC.

This rearrangement joins TRBV2 to TRBJ2-7, with 8 bases identical to TRBD1. CDR3 length: 14 amino acids. Germline V lookup: CDR1 SNHLY, CDR2 FYNNEI. The V and J ends lost 7 bases and 2 bases, in that order; junction bases with no gene match: 7. The CDR3 is CASTAQGVPYEQYF. Written as DNA, the CDR3 is TGTGCCAGCACGGCACAGGGGGTCCCCTACGAGCAGTACTTC. Drawing the rest from reference TRBV2 and TRBJ2-7, the complete variable domain is EPEVTQTPSHQVTQMGQEVILRCVPISNHLYFYWYRQILGQKVEFLVSFYNNEISEKSEIFDDQFSVERPDGSNFTLKIRSTKLEDSAMYFCASTAQGVPYEQYFGPGTRLTVT.

This clone has just a few counts. The chain combines TRBV29-1 with TRBJ1-1; TRBD1 might be the D (6 bases). Germline-derived CDR1 and CDR2 are SQVTM and ANQGSEA. V was cut by 4 bases and J by 3 bases, with 15 bases left in between. The CDR3 runs to 14 residues. CDR3 amino acids: CSVARGIDDTEAFF. The CDR3 DNA reads as TGCAGCGTTGCGAGGGGGATAGATGACACTGAAGCTTTCTTT.

The genes are TRBV2 and TRBJ2-2, with no clear D. The V gene's germline CDR1 is SNHLY and CDR2 FYNNEI. The CDR3 runs to 16 residues. With 10 bases removed from V and 3 bases from J, the gap between germline ends came to 21 bases. CDR3 amino acids: CATLRLTYWDTGELFF. The CDR3 DNA follows: TGTGCCACCCTCAGGCTAACTTACTGGGACACCGGGGAGCTGTTTTTT.

This chain joins TRBV20-1 and TRBJ1-2; D gene unclear. Per germline, CDR1 DFQATT and CDR2 SNEGSKA (reference sequence). The V end was cut by 3 bases, the J end by 4 bases, with 6 bases between. This CDR3 is 11 amino acids long. The CDR3 protein is CSARGLYGYTF. CDR3 nucleotide sequence: TGCAGTGCTAGGGGCCTCTATGGCTACACCTTC.

This clone came up a few times. The chain recombines TRBV28 with TRBJ2-5, with D perhaps TRBD1 (6 bases). V shed 5 bases and J shed 2 bases, with 15 bases lying between them. Germline-derived CDR1 and CDR2 are MDHEN and SYDVKM. This CDR3 contains 15 residues. The CDR3 DNA reads TGTGCCAGCAGTCCTTCCCAGGGGCGACAAGAGACCCAGTACTTC. This sequence encodes CASSPSQGRQETQYF.

The chain joins TRBV5-1 to TRBJ2-5, with a tentative D call TRBD2 (5 bases). There are 15 residues in the CDR3. V was clipped by 0 bases and J by 4 bases, with 13 bases between them. The germline CDR1 and CDR2 sequences are SGHRS and YFSETQ. Here the CDR3 reads CASSLEQSRGETQYF. CDR3 nucleotides: TGCGCCAGCAGCTTGGAACAGAGCCGGGGAGAGACCCAGTACTTC.

This clone was detected only a few times. The V call is TRBV5-1, the J call TRBJ2-3; D unresolved. The CDR3 totals 14 residues. Germline V lookup: CDR1 SGHRS, CDR2 YFSETQ. Between the trimmed V and J ends, which lost 2 bases and 4 bases, there was a span of 11 bases. The CDR3: CASSFGHGADTQYF. CDR3 sequence (DNA): TGCGCCAGCAGCTTCGGCCATGGGGCAGATACGCAGTATTTT.

This clone was picked up a small number of times. The gene calls are TRBV30 and TRBJ2-4; 7 bases fit TRBD1. CDR1 and CDR2 (germline): GTSNPN, SVGIG (reference sequence). The J segment lost 6 bases and the V segment lost 4 bases, leaving 9 bases of the junction unmatched. This CDR3 is built from 14 residues. CDR3 sequence: CAWTNRAGGNIQYF. CDR3 nucleotide sequence: TGTGCCTGGACCAACAGGGCAGGGGGAAACATTCAGTACTTC.